This T cell receptor beta chain emerged from a study of regulatory T cells in long-lasting Graves disease (dated by TCRdb to the early 2020s). For context, the study as a whole: Newly diagnosed Graves' disease patients had taken antithyroid drugs for less than 3 months. A total of about 35 samples underwent TCR sequencing, from about 13 patients with persistent Graves' disease and some 20 patients with newly diagnosed Graves' disease. The study was registered as a clinical trial and conducted in China. Peripheral blood TCR sequencing and RNA sequencing compared persistent Graves' disease patients with newly diagnosed Graves' disease patients. The investigation overall reported the following: TRBV28, TRBJ1-2 and TRBJ2-5 were preferentially used in persistent disease, while TRBV20-1 and TRBJ2-1 were favored in newly diagnosed disease. Only the TCR beta chain was sequenced and analyzed. Peripheral blood alone was examined, since thyroid tissue, which constituted the primary lesion, could not be accessed. As a limitation, the authors acknowledged that the small sample size may reduce accuracy. More public clonotypes were shared among persistent patients (approximately 3,000) than among newly diagnosed patients (966). Compared with newly diagnosed patients, persistent Graves' disease patients had lower TCR Shannon entropy and fewer highly expanded clones, which suggests clonal expansion.

The protocol used for the library was multiplex PCR. Sequenced on an Illumina HiSeq 4000. iRepertoire HTBI primers and Arm-PCR amplification of CDR3 regions were used to construct TCR beta libraries. Before sequencing, the PCR products went through gel purification. The study's own analysis went as follows. Across samples, around 58 TRBV and 14 TRBJ segments were identified and used for gene usage analysis of CDR3 amino acid clonotypes. COPE and FqMerger were used to merge the filtered high-quality paired reads into contigs. BLAST was used to align contigs to the IMGT TRBV, TRBD and TRBJ reference genes, and CDR3 was defined following IMGT. Highly expanded clones were defined as clonotypes with a frequency above 0.1%. Shannon entropy was used to measure repertoire diversity, and the Gini coefficient was used to measure V-J evenness. Clonotypes shared by more than one individual were considered public. TCRdb cleaned the public reads at Q25 with fastp, built clones with MiXCR and kept in-frame beta chains. Rows merge per CDR3 protein into single entries with the most common DNA and genes. TCRdb, not the original authors, processed these V and J calls. The sample yields 600,000 to 650,000 distinct CDR3 sequences; around 15% were counted once. In total, the top ten clones hold 15% to 20% of the sample.

The CDR3 measures 15 amino acids from cysteine to phenylalanine. CDR3 DNA only is kept here, 45 bases in frame from base 1. CDR1 and CDR2, per the germline V gene (reference sequence), are DFQATT and SNEGSKA. At the junction V is shortened by 2 bases and J by 2 bases; bases outside the gene matches: 5. Remarks on this clonotype: Its recognized antigen is unknown. No base quality values were provided; no much bigger clone lies one nucleotide off.

Per the publication, the time point label means: newly diagnosed GD, antithyroid drugs for less than 3 months. RNA was extracted from PBMCs in TRIzol for both TCR sequencing and RNA sequencing. Graves' disease was diagnosed according to American Thyroid Association guidelines. Recruitment of patients was carried out at an endocrinology department in Xi'an, China. From each patient, around 9 milliliters of peripheral blood was collected into an EDTA anticoagulant tube. Ficoll Paque Plus density gradient separation was used to isolate PBMCs, and no further T cell sorting was done. An Agilent 2100 Bioanalyzer and agarose gel were used to check RNA quality, and a NanoDrop 2000 was used to measure RNA concentration. These data also featured in a second study, about T cells in Graves' hyperthyroidism and ophthalmopathy. The second source states: A patient counted as having stable Graves' hyperthyroidism if no progression to ophthalmopathy occurred over 18 months of follow-up. Hyperthyroidism patients were aged 18 to 65 years and newly diagnosed, with disease duration of less than 2 months. Patients with uncontrolled infections, other autoimmune diseases, pregnancy or lactation were excluded. Diagnoses were based on clinical symptoms, serum thyroxine and TRAb, thyroid ultrasound and orbital computed tomography. The TCR CDR3 was subjected to a first round of RT-PCR using the HTBI primer set and the Qiagen OneStep RT-PCR kit. Blood samples also contained most of the expanded thyroid clonotypes (frequency above 0.001), which suggests that blood repertoires may reflect thyroid immune responses. In cross-validation, a model built on a 13 V-J signature told ophthalmopathy apart from stable hyperthyroidism with 87.88% sensitivity and about 81% specificity, and in testing the same model reached 80%/75%. In validation, the model predicted progression to ophthalmopathy a median of around six months before onset, with roughly 70% sensitivity and just under 75% specificity. A discovery cohort of fewer than 110 patients, roughly 43 with Graves' ophthalmopathy and more than 55 with stable Graves' hyperthyroidism, was used to find distinguishing TCR V-J signatures. An independent validation cohort of some 18 hyperthyroidism patients and roughly 16 patients who later progressed to ophthalmopathy tested prospective prediction of ophthalmopathy. The 100 or so discovery patients were divided at random into training and test sets in a 7:3 ratio. The study also compared thyroid tissue and blood T-cell repertoires from roughly 6 Graves' hyperthyroidism patients. After blood sampling, hyperthyroidism patients were treated with methimazole at a starting dose of 30 mg daily, and ophthalmopathy patients were treated with high-dose intravenous methylprednisolone. The libraries were constructed in a second round of multiplex PCR and then size-selected and purified. Sequencing of the libraries was done on an Illumina HiSeq2000 using paired-end 100 bp reads. Raw data were processed with SOAPnuke, discarding reads with adapters, uncalled bases, mean Phred below 15, or no exact constant-primer or identifier match. COPE v1.2.5 was used to merge the high-quality paired reads, and each unique nucleotide sequence was defined as a clonotype. MiTCR v1.1 was used to align clonotypes to the IMGT TRBV, TRBD and TRBJ reference segments. The analysis was restricted to V-J combinations with a frequency above 0.0001, which together covered around 99% of the repertoires. A TCS score was defined as the ratio between F50 (clonal expansion) and ExV (chaos), using BLOSUM62-based TCRdist between CDR3 peptides within each V-J. Welch's t-statistics and random forest reduced around 520 V-J features to 10 to 15, which were used in a naive Bayes classifier (R e1071). No statistical method was used to set the sample size in advance, and investigators knew the group allocation. The paper reports TCR Vbeta CDR3 sequencing of over 130 peripheral blood samples: some 44 ophthalmopathy, under 85 hyperthyroidism and approximately 17 progressor patients.

This receptor was identified in a woman aged 25 to 39 with Graves disease. Donor details come from another sample of the same person, matched by shared clones. Material: peripheral blood mononuclear cells (PBMCs), obtained at new diagnosis, from a patient treated with antithyroid drugs. The rearranged chain carries TRBV20-1 and TRBJ2-7, with 11 junctional bases fitting TRBD2. CDR3 sequence: CSARPSGRKAYEQYF. The nucleotides read TGCAGTGCTAGACCTAGCGGGAGGAAGGCCTACGAGCAGTACTTC.